The 26 T cell receptor beta chains presented below share a single source sample, sequenced in a study of tumor-infiltrating lymphocytes in primary liver carcinoma. Without any cell sorting, roughly 18-31 mg of bulk tissue yielded co-extracted RNA and DNA. From approximately 500 ng total RNA, TCR beta cDNA was generated with a primer in the constant region. Slightly modified ARM-PCR, run as three nested multiplex PCR rounds, produced the TCR beta libraries. Both of the initial two PCR rounds ran for about 9 cycles and employed TRBV1-TRBV30 forward primers alongside a C-beta reverse primer. TCRdb analysed the multiplex PCR reads with MiXCR anew, one entry per CDR3 protein. The data contain approximately 110,000 distinct CDR3 sequences, approximately 70% of them singletons. Sequenced sample: liver tumor tissue from sampling region 1. Subset indicated: tumor region T1, superior pole. The receptors derive from a woman aged 55-69 years with primary liver carcinoma and hepatitis B virus infection.

This clonotype showed up just a few times. The CDR3 region has the DNA TGCAGTGCTTTTAAGACCGGGACTAGCGGACCGACAGATACGCAGTATTTT. Its protein is CSAFKTGTSGPTDTQYF. The chain joins TRBV20-1 to TRBJ2-3; 11 nucleotides match TRBD2. The J segment lost 3 bases and the V segment lost 5 bases, leaving 13 bases of the junction unmatched. The CDR3 has 17 amino acids. The germline CDR1 and CDR2 sequences are DFQATT and SNEGSKA (reference sequence).

Worth noting for this clonotype: Since a much larger clone is just one base distant, this may be a read error. The missing conserved phenylalanine or tryptophan at the end of this CDR3 makes a read error likely. This chain uses TRBV6-1 with TRBJ1-1; TRBD1 might be the D (6 bases). Germline V gives CDR1 MNHNS, CDR2 SASEGT. The CDR3 is 15 residues long. Trimming stripped 7 bases from V and 5 bases from J, with 20 bases between. The CDR3 coding sequence is TGTGCCAGCAACGATGGGGGCCTGGGGAAAACTGAAGCTTTCTCT. Translated, it gives CASNDGGLGKTEAFS.

This clonotype showed up many times. V is TRBV29-1 and J is TRBJ2-5, with 9 positions matching TRBD2. The V gene end was trimmed by 7 bases and the J gene end by 4 bases; junction bases not matched to a gene: 13. Germline V gene data show CDR1 as SQVTM and CDR2 as ANQGSEA. The CDR3 is 15 amino acids. The CDR3 region has the DNA TGCAGCGCGGGTAGCGGGGGAAGGGGTATAGAGACCCAGTACTTC. Translated: CSAGSGGRGIETQYF.

The V call is TRBV27, the J call TRBJ1-4; D perhaps matches TRBD1 (5 bases). V dropped 5 bases and J dropped 12 bases, with 19 bases sitting between them. The CDR3 has 14 amino acids. Per the germline V gene, CDR1 is MNHEY and CDR2 is SMNVEV (reference sequence). For the CDR3, the DNA is TGTGCCAGCAGTGCCACAGGCCCCTGGGCCGAACTGTTTTTT. As protein: CASSATGPWAELFF. The entire variable domain, with the rest obtained from reference TRBV27 and TRBJ1-4, is as follows: EAQVTQNPRYLITVTGKKLTVTCSQNMNHEYMSWYRQDPGLGLRQIYYSMNVEVTDKGDVPEGYKVSRKEKRNFPLILESPSPNQTSLYFCASSATGPWAELFFGSGTQLSVL.

Ten or more counts support this clonotype. The chain employs TRBV14 and TRBJ2-1; D perhaps matches TRBD1 (6 bases). V was shortened by 2 bases and J by 9 bases, with 11 bases between the two germline ends. Germline V gene lookup returns CDR1 SGHDN and CDR2 FVKESK. The length of the CDR3 is 13 residues. The CDR3 here is CASSQRGTGEQFF. CDR3 DNA: TGTGCCAGCAGCCAAAGGGGGACGGGTGAGCAGTTCTTC.

The chain recombines TRBV28 with TRBJ2-1; TRBD1 or TRBD2 may be the D gene (6 bases each). Germline-derived CDR1 and CDR2 are MDHEN and SYDVKM. V gave up 4 bases and J gave up 4 bases, with 17 bases separating them. The CDR3 is made up of 16 amino acids. The CDR3 DNA reads as TGTGCCAGCAGTTCCCTACTAGGGGGGTCGTACAATGAGCAGTTCTTC. Translated: CASSSLLGGSYNEQFF.

Comment on this clonotype: Germline and junction disagree at one end, which may indicate a read error. This rearrangement joins TRBV4-1 to TRBJ2-2; D gene unclear. CDR1 and CDR2 (germline): MGHRA, YSYEKL. This CDR3 is built from 16 residues. In DNA form, the CDR3 reads TGCGCCATCAGCCAAAATCAGTACAGTCTAACCGGGGAGCTGTTTTTT. As protein: CAISQNQYSLTGELFF.

The sample holds a few counts of this clonotype. A much larger clone sits a single nucleotide away, making a read error possible. The V and J genes are TRBV29-1 and TRBJ2-5; TRBD2 agrees at 7 bases. The CDR3 consists of 16 residues. From germline, CDR1 is SQVTM and CDR2 ANQGSEA. Trimming took 4 bases from V and 0 from J; bases not matched to a gene: 11. The CDR3 region is CSVVVWAGVNQETQYF. For the CDR3, the DNA is TGCAGCGTTGTGGTTTGGGCGGGAGTTAACCAAGAGACCCAGTACTTC.

This clonotype was seen repeatedly, ten times or more. The chain couples TRBV29-1 to TRBJ2-1, with 12 bases matching TRBD2. Germline assignment: CDR1 SQVTM and CDR2 ANQGSEA. V shed 7 bases, J shed 4 bases, and the junction held 8 bases outside the gene matches. CDR3 length: 15 amino acids. This CDR3 reads CSAKGTSGRYNEQFF. The CDR3 bases are TGCAGCGCCAAGGGTACTAGCGGGAGGTACAATGAGCAGTTCTTC.

The chain combines TRBV6-1 with TRBJ2-7; 8 bases align to TRBD2. This CDR3 is built from 13 residues. V trimming: 10 bases; J trimming: 0 bases; junction bases outside the gene matches: 5. Germline values: CDR1 MNHNS, CDR2 SASEGT. As DNA, the CDR3 is TGTGCCACCAGAGCGGGGGACTCCTACGAGCAGTACTTC. Translation gives CATRAGDSYEQYF.

The chain couples TRBV28 to TRBJ2-7; D is unresolved. CDR1 and CDR2 from the germline V gene are MDHEN and SYDVKM. V was trimmed by 4 bases and J by 4 bases, leaving 20 bases between them. This CDR3 spans 16 amino acids. The CDR3 DNA is TGTGCCAGCAGTTCCTCCTTCTACACCCTGGGGTACGAGCAGTACTTC. This translates into CASSSSFYTLGYEQYF.

This clonotype was recorded only once. The CDR3 DNA is TGTGCCAGAGAACGGCCCCCCTCCTACGAGCAGTACTTC. Translated: CARERPPSYEQYF. J is TRBJ2-7 and V is TRBV7-9, with D unresolved. V was cut by 9 bases and J by 0 bases, with 12 bases left in between. In germline, CDR1 is SEHNR, CDR2 FQNEAQ (reference sequence). The CDR3 runs to 13 residues.

The DNA for the CDR3 is TGTGCCAGCAGCCACTGTGGAGCGGGAGGGACAACCAGAGAGACCCAGTACTTC. This encodes CASSHCGAGGTTRETQYF. This chain joins TRBV11-1 and TRBJ2-5; 10 bases are a match to TRBD2. Trimming cost V 5 bases and J 4 bases; bases outside gene matches: 16. Germline assignment: CDR1 SGHAT and CDR2 FQDESV (reference sequence). The CDR3 has 18 residues.

On this clonotype itself: Compared with germline, one end of the junction differs, possibly owing to a read error. This rearrangement joins TRBV11-2 to TRBJ2-2, with a possible D match to TRBD2 (6 bases). The CDR3 runs to 17 residues. The germline V gene has CDR1 SGHAT and CDR2 FQNNGV. The CDR3 nucleotides read TGTACCAGTAGCTTATCCCTGTGGGGGGCGAACACCGGGGAGCTGTTTTTT. As protein: CTSSLSLWGANTGELFF.

This clonotype was seen a few times. This chain uses TRBV30 with TRBJ1-6, with D unclear. Germline CDR1 is GTSNPN and CDR2 is SVGIG (reference sequence). This CDR3 is built from 15 residues. Trimming took off 0 bases at V and 7 bases at J, with 13 bases between the two ends. The CDR3: CAWSVPGVGNSPLHF. CDR3 in DNA: TGTGCCTGGAGTGTACCCGGGGTCGGGAATTCACCCCTCCACTTT. Combining the CDR3 with reference TRBV30 and TRBJ1-6 gives the whole variable domain SQTIHQWPATLVQPVGSPLSLECTVEGTSNPNLYWYRQAAGRGLQLLFYSVGIGQISSEVPQNLSASRPQDRQFILSSKKLLLSDSGFYLCAWSVPGVGNSPLHFGNGTRLTVT.

This clonotype occurred many times. The chain carries TRBV6-5 and TRBJ2-7; TRBD2 matches at 7 bases. CDR1 and CDR2 from the germline V gene are MNHEY and SVGAGI. The CDR3 has 12 residues. V lost 8 bases to trimming and J lost 3 bases; unmatched junction nucleotides: 4. CDR3 DNA sequence: TGTGCCAGCTCTCCTAGCGGCTACGAGCAGTACTTC. Translated: CASSPSGYEQYF.

In regard to this clonotype: A much larger clone sits a single nucleotide away, making a read error possible. The rearrangement joins TRBV4-1 to TRBJ1-3; no clear D. The CDR3 covers 12 residues. Germline V lookup: CDR1 MGHRA, CDR2 YSYEKL. In DNA, the CDR3 is TGCGCCAGCAACCAAGTTGCGGACACCATATATTTT. It specifies CASNQVADTIYF.

Of note for this clonotype: Here the CDR3 omits its conserved ending phenylalanine or tryptophan, so a read error is the likely source. No DNA is shown, since the ends of the CDR3 on it are uncertain; the CDR3 is the one TCRdb lists. The V call is TRBV5-1, the J call TRBJ2-7; the table's TRBD2 call for D was not verified on the DNA. Germline V gene lookup returns CDR1 SGHRS and CDR2 YFSETQ. With termini counted, the CDR3 has 15 amino acids. The CDR3: CASSPVTSGDPYQHI.

Worth noting for this clonotype: Sequence at one end of the junction differs from germline and may be a read error. J is TRBJ2-1 and V is TRBV29-1, with D possibly TRBD2 on 6 matching bases. The germline V gene encodes CDR1 SQVTM and CDR2 ANQGSEA. The CDR3 loop spans 15 amino acids. The CDR3 DNA is TGCAGCGTTGATCCCGGGAGTAGGACCTACATTGAGCAGTTCTTC. Amino acids: CSVDPGSRTYIEQFF.

This rearrangement joins TRBV19 to TRBJ2-7; no reliable D call. Trimming pared 5 bases from V and 1 base from J, leaving 15 bases between. This CDR3 comprises 15 residues. Per germline, CDR1 LNHDA and CDR2 SQIVND (reference sequence). This chain's CDR3 is CASSWTSETSYEQYF. For the CDR3, the DNA is TGTGCCAGTAGTTGGACCTCTGAGACGTCCTACGAGCAGTACTTC.

The table lists this clonotype with many counts. The V call is TRBV6-5, the J call TRBJ1-1; 11 nucleotides agree with TRBD1. Germline values: CDR1 MNHEY, CDR2 SVGAGI. Trimming took 2 bases from V and 5 from J; bases not matched to a gene: 10. CDR3 size: 17 residues. The CDR3 protein is CASSYSPGQGEVTEAFF. The CDR3 coding sequence is TGTGCCAGCAGTTACAGCCCGGGACAGGGGGAAGTGACTGAAGCTTTCTTT.

This clonotype was found once. This sequence may be a read error, since a much larger clone differs from it by one base. This chain connects TRBV29-1 to TRBJ2-5, with a weak D call TRBD2 (5 bases). CDR1 is SQVTM, CDR2 ANQGSEA, per germline. Deletions cut 8 bases from V and 5 bases from J, with 12 bases between. The CDR3 sequence is 11 residues long. The CDR3 spells CSRFRGETQYF. Written as DNA, the CDR3 is TGCAGCCGTTTTAGAGGGGAGACCCAGTACTTC.

The V and J genes are TRBV2 and TRBJ1-2; D is unclear. Germline-derived CDR1 and CDR2 are SNHLY and FYNNEI. Trimming stripped 6 bases from V and 5 bases from J, with 16 bases between. This CDR3 is 14 amino acids long. This chain's CDR3 is CASSRLGLDYGYTF. CDR3 DNA sequence: TGTGCCAGCAGCCGGCTGGGTTTAGATTATGGCTACACCTTC. Variable domain in full (rest from reference TRBV2 and TRBJ1-2): EPEVTQTPSHQVTQMGQEVILRCVPISNHLYFYWYRQILGQKVEFLVSFYNNEISEKSEIFDDQFSVERPDGSNFTLKIRSTKLEDSAMYFCASSRLGLDYGYTFGSGTRLTVV.

The sample holds many counts of this clonotype. The rearrangement joins TRBV6-5 to TRBJ2-1; 8 nucleotides match TRBD2. Germline CDR1 is MNHEY and CDR2 is SVGAGI. The CDR3 length is 15 residues. The trim removed 6 bases at V and 4 bases at J, leaving 8 bases unmatched. The CDR3 reads CASRRAGVGYNEQFF. The CDR3 DNA is TGTGCCAGCAGACGAGCGGGAGTGGGGTACAATGAGCAGTTCTTC.

There are a few counts of this clonotype. The genes are TRBV5-1 and TRBJ1-1, with 7 bases fitting TRBD1. The germline CDR1 and CDR2 sequences are SGHRS and YFSETQ. This CDR3 contains 17 residues. Losses at the gene ends were 7 bases for V and 0 bases for J; bases not matched to a gene: 15. CDR3 residues: CASFPGGGAGMNTEAFF. CDR3 nucleotides: TGCGCCAGCTTCCCAGGAGGGGGCGCGGGAATGAACACTGAAGCTTTCTTT.

Notes on this clonotype: A read error is possible here, since a much larger clone lies one base away. CDR3 protein: CASSSFGGEETRYF. The CDR3 DNA follows: TGTGCCAGCAGTTCCTTTGGAGGAGAAGAGACCCGGTACTTC. This chain connects TRBV6-6 to TRBJ2-5; D is perhaps TRBD2 (5 bases). The length of the CDR3 is 14 residues. The germline CDR1 and CDR2 sequences are MNHNY and SVGAGI (reference sequence).